This T cell receptor beta chain is from a study of response to subunit inactivated influenza vaccine. Trimming cost V 1 base and J 1 base, with 12 bases left between them. The CDR3 covers 16 residues. CDR1 SGHTA and CDR2 FQGNSA come from the germline V gene. TCRdb recomputed calls from the RT-PCR reads with MiXCR, one row per CDR3 protein. The sample holds 530,000 or so distinct CDR3 sequences, 14% seen once. About this clonotype: Its antigen is unidentified.

Study-wide results and limits: Authors suggested each seasonal flu vaccination may recruit only limited numbers of new T cells.

The chain has TRBV7-2 and TRBJ2-3; D unclear. The sample consisted of PBMCs from blood, taken 11 to 12 days after vaccination. This sequence was found in a man aged 50-60 years who received an inactivated influenza vaccine. The chain's CDR3 is CASSLGVQPGTDTQYF. The DNA of the CDR3 is TGTGCCAGCAGCTTAGGTGTACAGCCCGGCACAGATACGCAGTATTTT.